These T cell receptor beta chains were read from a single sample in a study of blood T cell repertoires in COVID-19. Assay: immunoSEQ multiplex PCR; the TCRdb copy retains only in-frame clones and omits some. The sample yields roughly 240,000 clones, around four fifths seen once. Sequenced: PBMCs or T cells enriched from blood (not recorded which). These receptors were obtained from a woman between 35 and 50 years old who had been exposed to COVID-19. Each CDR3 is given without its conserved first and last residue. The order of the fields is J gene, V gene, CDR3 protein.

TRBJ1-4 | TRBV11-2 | ASSARVSEKLF
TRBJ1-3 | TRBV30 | AWTGGNSGNTIY
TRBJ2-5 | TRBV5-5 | ASSLEGTGAETQY
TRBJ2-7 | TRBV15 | ATSRDTAGGRLEQY
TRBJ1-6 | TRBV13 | ASEGQGLNSPLH
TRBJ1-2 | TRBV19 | ASSIGLVYGYT
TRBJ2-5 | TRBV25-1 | ASSESAGGIETQY
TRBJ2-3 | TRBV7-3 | ASSLVPRLQTSGELSTDTQY
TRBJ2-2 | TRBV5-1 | ASSSPSGGDTGELF
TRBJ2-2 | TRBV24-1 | ATSVPSGNTGELF
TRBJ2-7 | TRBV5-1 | ASSLFIRDEQY
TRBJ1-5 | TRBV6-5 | ASRNGGAGLQPQH
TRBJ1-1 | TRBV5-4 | ASSSPDRKAF
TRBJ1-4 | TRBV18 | ASSLFQTDYSTNEKLF
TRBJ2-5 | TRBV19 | ASSSAGEETQY
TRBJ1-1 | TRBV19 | ASSIRQYTEAF
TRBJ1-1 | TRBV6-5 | ASRRGNTEAF
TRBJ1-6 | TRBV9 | ASSPLGTEGPENSPLH
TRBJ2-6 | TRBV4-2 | ASSQDNSGANVLT
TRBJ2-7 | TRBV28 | ASMGGGSLYEQY
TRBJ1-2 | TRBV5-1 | ASSSRRDRGRDYGYT
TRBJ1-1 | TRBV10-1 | ASSARDRRNTEAF
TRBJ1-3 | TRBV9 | ASSFRTGNTIY
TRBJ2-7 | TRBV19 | ASSIRTDLSYEQY
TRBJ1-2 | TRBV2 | ASSEPRIRQGANYGYT
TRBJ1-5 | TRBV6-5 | ASSPTGSGDQPQH
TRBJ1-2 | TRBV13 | ASSFGDRTGTQGYT
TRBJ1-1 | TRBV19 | ASSNGQGLEAF
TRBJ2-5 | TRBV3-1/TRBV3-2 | ASSPQGFEETQY
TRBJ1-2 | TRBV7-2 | ASSPTGVSGYT
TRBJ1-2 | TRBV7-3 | ASSSGQGSYGYT
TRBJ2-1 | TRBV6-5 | ASSPASDEQF